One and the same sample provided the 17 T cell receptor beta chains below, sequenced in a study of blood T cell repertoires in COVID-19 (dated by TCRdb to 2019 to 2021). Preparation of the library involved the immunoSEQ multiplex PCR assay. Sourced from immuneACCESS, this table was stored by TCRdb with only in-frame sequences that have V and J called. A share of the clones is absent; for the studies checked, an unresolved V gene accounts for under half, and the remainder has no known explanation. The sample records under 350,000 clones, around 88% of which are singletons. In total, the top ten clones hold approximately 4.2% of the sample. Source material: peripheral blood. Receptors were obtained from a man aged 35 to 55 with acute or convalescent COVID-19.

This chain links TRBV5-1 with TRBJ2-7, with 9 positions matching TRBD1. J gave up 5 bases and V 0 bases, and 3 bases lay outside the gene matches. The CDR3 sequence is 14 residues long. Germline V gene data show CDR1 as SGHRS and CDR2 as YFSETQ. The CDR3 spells CASSLETGGNEQYF. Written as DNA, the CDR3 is TGCGCCAGCAGCTTGGAGACAGGGGGTAACGAGCAGTACTTC.

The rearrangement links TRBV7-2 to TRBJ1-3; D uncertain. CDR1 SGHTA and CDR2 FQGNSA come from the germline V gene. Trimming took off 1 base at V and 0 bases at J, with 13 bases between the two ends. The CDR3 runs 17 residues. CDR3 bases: TGTGCCAGCAGCTTAGATGGTGACCGACTCTCTGGAAACACCATATATTTT. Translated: CASSLDGDRLSGNTIYF.

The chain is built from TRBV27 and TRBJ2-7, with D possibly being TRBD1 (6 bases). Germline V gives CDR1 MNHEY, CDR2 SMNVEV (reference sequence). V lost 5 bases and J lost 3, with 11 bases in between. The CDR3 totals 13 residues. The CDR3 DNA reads TGTGCCAGCAGTCTCGGGACATTCTACGAGCAGTACTTC. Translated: CASSLGTFYEQYF.

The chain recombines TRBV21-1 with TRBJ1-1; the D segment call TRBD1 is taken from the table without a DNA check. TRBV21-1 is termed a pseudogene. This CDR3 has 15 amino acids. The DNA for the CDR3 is TGTGCCAGCAACCCACATACAGGGGTGAACACTGAAGCTTTCTTT. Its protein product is CASNPHTGVNTEAFF.

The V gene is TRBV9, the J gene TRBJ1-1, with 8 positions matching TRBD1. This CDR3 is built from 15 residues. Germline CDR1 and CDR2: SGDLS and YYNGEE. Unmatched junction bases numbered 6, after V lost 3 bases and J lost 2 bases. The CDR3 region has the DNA TGTGCCAGCAGCGGTGGACAGGGCGCTAACACTGAAGCTTTCTTT. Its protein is CASSGGQGANTEAFF.

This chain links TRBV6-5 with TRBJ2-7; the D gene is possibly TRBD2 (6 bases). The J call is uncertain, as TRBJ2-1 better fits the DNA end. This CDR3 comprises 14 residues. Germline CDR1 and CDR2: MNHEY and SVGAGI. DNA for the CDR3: TGTGCCACGCGTTCGGGGAGCGGGCGTATTGAGCAGTTCTTC. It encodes CATRSGSGRIEQFF.

Written as DNA, the CDR3 is TGTGCCAGCAGCTTAGCAAAAGGAGATAATGAAAAACTGTTTTTT. Encoded protein: CASSLAKGDNEKLFF. The chain uses TRBV7-2 and TRBJ1-4; D unresolved. The CDR3 totals 15 residues. Per the germline V gene, CDR1 is SGHTA and CDR2 is FQGNSA. The V and J ends lost 0 bases and 4 bases respectively, with 9 bases between them.

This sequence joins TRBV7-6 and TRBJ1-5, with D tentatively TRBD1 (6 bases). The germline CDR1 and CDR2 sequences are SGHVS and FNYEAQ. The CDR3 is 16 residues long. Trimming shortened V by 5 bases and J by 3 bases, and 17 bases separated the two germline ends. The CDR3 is CASSPGQGLNNQPQHF. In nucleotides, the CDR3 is TGTGCCAGCAGCCCGGGGCAGGGGCTAAACAATCAGCCCCAGCATTTT.

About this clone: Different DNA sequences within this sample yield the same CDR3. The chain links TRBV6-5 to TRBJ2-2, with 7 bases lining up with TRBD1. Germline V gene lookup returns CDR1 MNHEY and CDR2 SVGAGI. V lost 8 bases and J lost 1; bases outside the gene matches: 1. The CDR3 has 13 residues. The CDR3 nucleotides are TGTGCCAGCCGGACAGGGAACACCGGGGAGCTGTTTTTT. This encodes CASRTGNTGELFF.

In nucleotides, the CDR3 is TGTGCCAGCAGCTACGGACACTCGGGTGGCAATCAGCCCCAGCATTTT. This gives the protein CASSYGHSGGNQPQHF. The chain is built from TRBV3-1 (or the pseudogene TRBV3-2) and TRBJ1-5; TRBD1 is a possible D gene (5 bases). This CDR3 spans 16 amino acids. CDR1 is LGHDT, CDR2 YNNKEL, per germline (reference sequence). V was trimmed by 5 bases and J by 2 bases, leaving 16 bases between them.

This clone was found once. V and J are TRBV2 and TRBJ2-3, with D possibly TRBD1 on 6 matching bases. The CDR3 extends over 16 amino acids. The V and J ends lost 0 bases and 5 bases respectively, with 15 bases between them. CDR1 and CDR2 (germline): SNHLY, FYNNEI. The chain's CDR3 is CASSEAPGHREDTQYF. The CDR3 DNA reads TGTGCCAGCAGTGAAGCCCCGGGACACCGGGAAGATACGCAGTATTTT.

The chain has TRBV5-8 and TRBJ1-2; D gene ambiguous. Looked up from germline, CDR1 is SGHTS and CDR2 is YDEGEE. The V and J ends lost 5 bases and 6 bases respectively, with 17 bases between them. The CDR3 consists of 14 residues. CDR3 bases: TGTGCCAGCAGTCGTACCAGATATCGCCATGGCTACACCTTC. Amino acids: CASSRTRYRHGYTF.

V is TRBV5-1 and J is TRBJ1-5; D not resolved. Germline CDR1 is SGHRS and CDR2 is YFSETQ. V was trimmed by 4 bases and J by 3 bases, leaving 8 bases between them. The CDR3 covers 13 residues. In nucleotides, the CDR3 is TGCGCCAGCAGCGAGGTTCCCAATCAGCCCCAGCATTTT. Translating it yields CASSEVPNQPQHF.

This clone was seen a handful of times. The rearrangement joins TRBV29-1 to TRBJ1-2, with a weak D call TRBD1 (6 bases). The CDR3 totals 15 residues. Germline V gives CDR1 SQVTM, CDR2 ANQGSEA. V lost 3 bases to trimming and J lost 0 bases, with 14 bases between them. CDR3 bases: TGCAGCGTTGAGACTGGCGGACAGTCTAACTATGGCTACACCTTC. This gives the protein CSVETGGQSNYGYTF.

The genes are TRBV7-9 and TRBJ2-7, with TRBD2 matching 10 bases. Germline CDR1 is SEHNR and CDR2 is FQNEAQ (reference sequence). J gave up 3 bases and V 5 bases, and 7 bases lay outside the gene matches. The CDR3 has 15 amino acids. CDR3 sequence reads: CASSPLSGGDYEQYF. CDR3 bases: TGTGCCAGCAGCCCCTTAAGCGGGGGGGACTACGAGCAGTACTTC.

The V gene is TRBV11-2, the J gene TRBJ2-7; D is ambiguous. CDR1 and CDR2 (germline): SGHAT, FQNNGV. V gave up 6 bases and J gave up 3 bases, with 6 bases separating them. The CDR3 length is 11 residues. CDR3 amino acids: CASRFHYEQYF. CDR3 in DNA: TGTGCCAGCAGGTTTCACTACGAGCAGTACTTC.

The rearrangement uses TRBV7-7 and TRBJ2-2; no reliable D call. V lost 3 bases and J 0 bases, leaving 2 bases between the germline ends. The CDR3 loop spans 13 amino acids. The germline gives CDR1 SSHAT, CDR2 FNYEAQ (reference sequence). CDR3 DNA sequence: TGTGCCAGCAGCTTTACGAACACCGGGGAGCTGTTTTTT. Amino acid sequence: CASSFTNTGELFF.